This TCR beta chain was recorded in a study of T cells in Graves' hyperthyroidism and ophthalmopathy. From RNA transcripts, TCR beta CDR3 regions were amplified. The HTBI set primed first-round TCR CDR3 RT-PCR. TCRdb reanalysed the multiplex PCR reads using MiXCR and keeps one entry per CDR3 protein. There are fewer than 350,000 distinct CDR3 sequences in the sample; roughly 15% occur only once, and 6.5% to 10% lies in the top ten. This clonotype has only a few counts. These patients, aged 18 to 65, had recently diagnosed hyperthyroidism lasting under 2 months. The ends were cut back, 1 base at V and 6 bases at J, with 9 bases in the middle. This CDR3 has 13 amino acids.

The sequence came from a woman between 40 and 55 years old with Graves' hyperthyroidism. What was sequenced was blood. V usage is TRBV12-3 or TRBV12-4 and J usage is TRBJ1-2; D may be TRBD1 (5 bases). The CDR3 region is CASSLGRENGYTF. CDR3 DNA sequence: TGTGCCAGCAGTTTAGGCAGGGAGAATGGCTACACCTTC.